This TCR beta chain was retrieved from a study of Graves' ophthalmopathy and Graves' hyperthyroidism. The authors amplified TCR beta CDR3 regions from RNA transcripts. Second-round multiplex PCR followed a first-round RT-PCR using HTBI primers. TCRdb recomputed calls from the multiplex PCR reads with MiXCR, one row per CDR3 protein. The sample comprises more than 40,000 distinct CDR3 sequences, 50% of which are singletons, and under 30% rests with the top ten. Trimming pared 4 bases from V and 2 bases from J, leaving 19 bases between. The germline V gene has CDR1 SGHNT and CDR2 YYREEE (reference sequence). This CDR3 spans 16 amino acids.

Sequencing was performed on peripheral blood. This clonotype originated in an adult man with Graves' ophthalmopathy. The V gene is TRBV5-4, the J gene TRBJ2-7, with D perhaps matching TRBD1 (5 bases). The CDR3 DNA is TGTGCCAGCAGCGGAAGGGGTAGACAGACAGCCTACGAGCAGTACTTC. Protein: CASSGRGRQTAYEQYF.